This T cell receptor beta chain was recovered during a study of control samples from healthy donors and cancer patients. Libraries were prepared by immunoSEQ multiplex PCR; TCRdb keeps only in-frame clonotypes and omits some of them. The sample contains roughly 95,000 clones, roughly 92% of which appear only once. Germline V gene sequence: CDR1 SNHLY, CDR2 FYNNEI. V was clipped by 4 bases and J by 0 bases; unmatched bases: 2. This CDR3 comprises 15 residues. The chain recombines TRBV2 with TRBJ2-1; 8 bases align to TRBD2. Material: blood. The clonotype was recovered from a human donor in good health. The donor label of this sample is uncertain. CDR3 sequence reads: CASSARGGSYNEQFF. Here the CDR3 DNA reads TGTGCCAGCAGTGCCCGGGGGGGCTCCTACAATGAGCAGTTCTTC. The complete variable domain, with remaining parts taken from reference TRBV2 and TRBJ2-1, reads EPEVTQTPSHQVTQMGQEVILRCVPISNHLYFYWYRQILGQKVEFLVSFYNNEISEKSEIFDDQFSVERPDGSNFTLKIRSTKLEDSAMYFCASSARGGSYNEQFFGPGTRLTVL.